Sequencing of this T cell receptor beta chain was carried out in a study of blood T cells in healthy people across ages (dated by TCRdb to the mid-2010s). General notes on the study: In model experiments, roughly one uniquely barcoded TCR beta cDNA molecule per two T cells was captured by template switching. To track age-related changes in TCR beta repertoire diversity, the study relied on deep sequencing normalized with unique cDNA molecular identifiers. Donors were grouped into four age groups: young (average 16 years), middle-aged (approximately 41), aged (62) and long-lived (just over 80). To avoid experimental bias, donors of different ages were randomly spread across the sequencing lanes. Two additional independent replicas of 1 million unique cDNA reads from the same blood draw were analyzed for two donors (one aged 18 to 29 and one aged 80 or older).

The method behind the library was 5' RACE. This sample was sequenced with an Illumina HiSeq 2500. The second PCR ran for about 6 to 11 cycles and used a J-beta primer mix along with a sample-barcoded 5' primer. A template-switch 5' adaptor carrying 12 random nucleotides introduced a unique molecular identifier onto each TCR beta cDNA molecule. Each sample yielded at least 2.5 million CDR3-containing paired-end reads. First-strand cDNA was synthesized from all RNA with the Mint cDNA synthesis kit, primed by a TRBC-specific oligonucleotide. Following uracil-DNA glycosylase treatment, a first 18-cycle PCR with universal primers M1SS and BC2_uni_R was performed on all cDNA. Per the authors' processing: For normalization, 1 million high-quality reads were randomly selected from each sample, with every read carrying a distinct molecular identifier. Instead of being binned into consensus sequences, reads that shared molecular identifiers were thrown out. MiTCR, run with a Q25 quality threshold and the strictest error-elimination algorithm, handled CDR3 identification, clonotype clustering and error correction. A nonparametric unseen species model using Euler transformation provided a lower-bound estimate of total TCR beta diversity. Using fastp at Q25 and MiXCR, TCRdb reprocessed the public reads and kept productive beta chains. When rows share a CDR3 protein, they turn into one entry using the most common DNA and genes. The V and J calls shown here were made by TCRdb, not taken from the authors' results. A total of roughly 800,000 distinct CDR3 sequences appear in this sample, 58% of them only once. Over 20% of the sample is taken by the ten largest.

The CDR3, cysteine through phenylalanine, is 15 amino acids long. Only the CDR3 region is kept as DNA, spanning 45 bases read in frame from base 1. V ends up 5 bases short and J 5 bases short, with an unmatched junction base count of 4. The germline V gene provides CDR1 SGHTA and CDR2 FQGNSA. With regard to this clonotype: The antigen this receptor binds is unknown. Per-base quality was not reported, and no clone a single base away is much larger than it.

Broader findings and caveats from the paper: The CMV infection status of donors was not known, potentially confounding age-related changes in expanded clonotypes. A strong correlation was found between observed TCR beta diversity and the percentage of naive T cells measured by flow cytometry. As age increased, observed TCR beta diversity per million T cells dropped in a roughly linear way, and a significant reduction was already evident by age 40. Bulk unsorted PBMC profiling prevented conclusive comparison of naive and antigen-experienced compartments. Compared with the aged group, the long-lived group had more naive CD4+ T cells, fewer expanded clones and increased TCR diversity, suggesting age selection. Total diversity estimates from one million sequenced T cells were considered lower bounds and underestimates.

Systemically healthy Caucasian individuals from Russia, over 30 in total and aged about 6 to 95 years, were included as donors. Each donor gave approximately 9.3 milliliters of peripheral blood, collected into EDTA-treated Vacutainer tubes. Ficoll-Paque density-gradient centrifugation was used to isolate PBMCs, with at least 7 million per sample. Trizol reagent was used to extract total RNA from PBMCs, with at least 5 micrograms per sample. For every donor, flow cytometry on a PBMC aliquot measured the percentage of naive CD45RAhigh/CD27high T cells. Rearrangement joined TRBV7-2 to TRBJ2-1; 12 bases in between match TRBD1. Sequencing was performed on blood. The TCR originated in a young man in good health. The base sequence is TGTGCCAGCAGCCTGGGGGACAGGGGGCACAATGAGCAGTTCTTC. The translation is CASSLGDRGHNEQFF.